Following are 27 T cell receptor beta chains from one sample sequenced in a study of T cells after yellow fever vaccination. A single record per CDR3 protein comes from TCRdb applying MiXCR to the 5' RACE reads. The sample has under 600,000 distinct CDR3 sequences, 21% seen once. The specimen comprised PBMCs, sampled about 21 days after the first yellow fever vaccination. The receptors shown here come from a man aged 18 to 35 who received the YFV17D yellow fever vaccine.

This chain links TRBV5-4 with TRBJ1-2, with a possible D match to TRBD1 (5 bases). Between the trimmed V and J ends, which lost 1 base and 7 bases, there was a span of 32 bases. Germline V lookup: CDR1 SGHNT, CDR2 YYREEE (reference sequence). The CDR3 is 20 amino acids. Here the CDR3 reads CASSLPWVGPQGGSAAGYTF. The CDR3 nucleotides read TGTGCCAGCAGCTTGCCCTGGGTCGGCCCCCAGGGCGGGAGTGCTGCTGGCTACACCTTC.

The rearrangement uses TRBV2 and TRBJ2-7; D is tentatively TRBD1 or TRBD2 (5 bases each). The CDR3 runs 13 residues. The V and J ends lost 4 bases and 5 bases respectively, with 12 bases between them. Germline assignment: CDR1 SNHLY and CDR2 FYNNEI. The CDR3 DNA reads TGTGCCAGCAGTGTCATTTGGGGGAACGAGCAGTACGTC. Protein sequence: CASSVIWGNEQYV.

The chain is built from TRBV5-1 and TRBJ2-6; 8 nucleotides line up with TRBD2. This CDR3 comprises 15 residues. J lost 3 bases, V lost 5 bases, and 4 bases had no gene match. Germline V CDR1 and CDR2: SGHRS, YFSETQ. As DNA, the CDR3 is TGCGCCAGCAGTCGGGAGGGGTATGGGGCCAACGTCCTGACTTTC. This encodes CASSREGYGANVLTF.

The rearrangement joins TRBV5-1 to TRBJ1-5; maybe TRBD1 (6 bases). The V end lost 4 bases, the J end lost 5 bases, and 13 bases lay between the germline ends. The length of the CDR3 is 14 residues. Germline CDR1 and CDR2: SGHRS and YFSETQ. DNA for the CDR3: TGCGCCAGCAGCCTGGACAGCAGGGATCAGCCCCAGCATTTT. Its protein product is CASSLDSRDQPQHF. Full variable domain (rest looked up from reference TRBV5-1 and TRBJ1-5): KAGVTQTPRYLIKTRGQQVTLSCSPISGHRSVSWYQQTPGQGLQFLFEYFSETQRNKGNFPGRFSGRQFSNSRSEMNVSTLELGDSALYLCASSLDSRDQPQHFGDGTRLSIL.

The chain links TRBV7-2 to TRBJ2-5; D not resolved. Deletions cut 2 bases from V and 4 bases from J, with 14 bases between. The CDR3 is 15 residues long. Germline loops: CDR1 SGHTA, CDR2 FQGNSA. CDR3 nucleotide sequence: TGTGCCAGCAGCTTACATTTAGTGAAGGGAGAGACCCAGTACTTC. This gives the protein CASSLHLVKGETQYF.

This clonotype was counted only a few times. The chain links TRBV29-1 to TRBJ1-2; possible D gene TRBD1, 5 bases. The CDR3 sequence is 14 residues long. V lost 8 bases to trimming and J lost 3 bases, with 19 bases between them. The V gene's germline CDR1 is SQVTM and CDR2 ANQGSEA. CDR3: CSTLGDSGDYGYTF. The CDR3 coding sequence is TGCAGCACCCTGGGGGACTCCGGGGACTATGGCTACACCTTC.

The table lists this clonotype with a few counts. The rearrangement uses TRBV29-1 and TRBJ2-7; maybe TRBD2 (8 bases). The CDR3 loop spans 14 amino acids. Trimming removed 1 base from V and 2 bases from J, with 12 bases in between. Germline V gene sequence: CDR1 SQVTM, CDR2 ANQGSEA. The CDR3 loop is CSVEVGRGPYEQYF. In DNA, the CDR3 is TGCAGCGTTGAAGTCGGGAGGGGGCCCTACGAGCAGTACTTC.

This chain links TRBV28 with TRBJ1-2; TRBD1 is a possible D gene (5 bases). The ends were cut back, 4 bases at V and 8 bases at J, with 20 bases in the middle. The CDR3 contains 15 residues. CDR1 MDHEN and CDR2 SYDVKM come from the germline V gene. The CDR3 protein is CASSSPGGVRLGYTF. In nucleotides, the CDR3 is TGTGCCAGCAGTTCCCCTGGGGGGGTGCGGCTCGGCTACACCTTC.

This chain connects TRBV6-2 or TRBV6-3 to TRBJ2-5; tentatively, D is TRBD2 (5 bases). The CDR3 sequence is 13 residues long. V was cut by 7 bases and J by 7 bases, with 16 bases left in between. Germline V gives CDR1 MNHEY, CDR2 SVGEGT. For the CDR3, the DNA is TGTGCCAGCACTCCCCGGGTAGCGTCGACCCAGTACTTC. Its protein product is CASTPRVASTQYF.

The CDR3 protein is CAISEVSRGEQYV. CDR3 DNA sequence: TGTGCCATCAGTGAGGTGAGCAGGGGCGAGCAGTACGTC. V usage is TRBV10-3 and J usage is TRBJ2-7, with D perhaps matching TRBD1 (6 bases). This CDR3 spans 13 amino acids. V was trimmed by 2 bases and J by 6 bases, leaving 11 bases between them. CDR1 ENHRY and CDR2 SYGVKD come from the germline V gene.

V usage is TRBV3-1 and J usage is TRBJ2-7; tentatively, D is TRBD1 or TRBD2 (5 bases each). CDR3 length equals 16 residues. CDR1 is LGHDT, CDR2 YNNKEL, per germline (reference sequence). Trimming pared 3 bases from V and 9 bases from J, leaving 24 bases between. CDR3: CASSQAPGPDYLRQYF. The CDR3 coding sequence is TGTGCCAGCAGCCAGGCACCGGGACCTGACTACCTTCGGCAGTACTTC.

V and J are TRBV12-3 or TRBV12-4 and TRBJ2-3; tentatively, D is TRBD1 (5 bases). Trimming removed 8 bases at V and 0 bases at J, with 6 bases between. CDR3 length: 12 residues. This chain's CDR3 is CASRQSTDTQYF. Written as DNA, the CDR3 is TGTGCCAGCCGACAGAGCACAGATACGCAGTATTTT.

The CDR3 bases are TGTGCCAGCAGCTTACCCCGGACACAAGGATTGGGCTCTGGAAACACCATATATTTT. Protein: CASSLPRTQGLGSGNTIYF. V gene TRBV11-2 combines with J gene TRBJ1-3; possibly TRBD1 for D (5 bases). Germline V gene data show CDR1 as SGHAT and CDR2 as FQNNGV. The CDR3 has 19 residues. With 2 bases removed from V and 0 bases from J, the gap between germline ends came to 20 bases.

The chain links TRBV12-3 or TRBV12-4 to TRBJ2-3; the D is unclear. V lost 3 bases, J lost 1 base, and 5 bases lay in between. The CDR3 is made up of 13 amino acids. CDR3 amino acids: CASSFVRTDTQYF. In nucleotides, the CDR3 is TGTGCCAGCAGTTTTGTTCGCACAGATACGCAGTATTTT.

The chain links TRBV24-1 to TRBJ2-2, with 8 nucleotides matching TRBD1. Germline-derived CDR1 and CDR2 are KGHDR and SFDVKD. With 2 bases clipped from V and 4 bases from J, the junction kept 2 bases outside the gene matches. The length of the CDR3 is 15 residues. CDR3 DNA: TGTGCCACCAGTGATTCAGGGGGCGGCACCGGGGAGCTGTTTTTT. This codes for CATSDSGGGTGELFF.

The V call is TRBV6-5, the J call TRBJ2-5, with D possibly called TRBD1 or TRBD2 (5 bases each). Trimming removed 6 bases from V and 4 bases from J, with 18 bases in between. Germline V lookup: CDR1 MNHEY, CDR2 SVGAGI. The CDR3 is made up of 15 amino acids. This CDR3 is CASRLWDQQGETQYF. The CDR3 DNA follows: TGTGCCAGCAGATTATGGGACCAGCAAGGAGAGACCCAGTACTTC.

The gene calls are TRBV6-1 and TRBJ2-2; maybe TRBD1 (5 bases). The CDR3 loop spans 15 amino acids. Trimming took off 7 bases at V and 6 bases at J, with 18 bases between the two ends. CDR1 and CDR2 from the germline V gene are MNHNS and SASEGT. CDR3 amino acids: CASTISGPRAGELFF. The CDR3 region has the DNA TGTGCCAGCACCATATCGGGCCCCAGGGCCGGGGAGCTGTTTTTT.

This chain links TRBV5-5 with TRBJ2-3; 10 bases are shared with TRBD1. The CDR3 sequence is 16 residues long. Germline V gene data show CDR1 as SGHKS and CDR2 as YYEKEE (reference sequence). With V trimmed by 2 bases and J by 5 bases, 8 bases remained unmatched. The CDR3 DNA reads TGTGCCAGCAGCTTAACCCGGGACAGGGGAGGAGATACGCAGTATTTT. Translation: CASSLTRDRGGDTQYF.

Worth noting for this clonotype: Relative to the germline gene, one junction end is altered; a read error may explain this. The rearrangement uses TRBV5-5 and TRBJ2-3; TRBD2 is a possible D gene (5 bases). The CDR3 has 16 amino acids. CDR1 SGHKS and CDR2 YYEKEE come from the germline V gene (reference sequence). CDR3 DNA sequence: TGTGCCGGCAGCCCCCTTACCTCGGGATTGACAGATACGCAGTATTTT. Protein: CAGSPLTSGLTDTQYF.

The J gene is TRBJ2-2, the V gene TRBV14; D uncertain. Looked up from germline, CDR1 is SGHDN and CDR2 is FVKESK. Trimming shortened V by 7 bases and J by 5 bases, and 17 bases separated the two germline ends. The CDR3 loop spans 15 amino acids. CDR3 region: CASNTRATGTGELFF. DNA for the CDR3: TGTGCCAGCAACACCCGGGCGACTGGAACCGGGGAGCTGTTTTTT.

CDR3 in amino acids: CASSQYPGQPVNYGYTF. CDR3 in DNA: TGCGCCAGCAGCCAATACCCGGGACAACCCGTTAACTATGGCTACACCTTC. The chain links TRBV4-1 to TRBJ1-2; perhaps TRBD1 as D (6 bases). V shed 2 bases and J shed 1 base, with 17 bases lying between them. The CDR3 totals 17 residues. CDR1 and CDR2 (germline): MGHRA, YSYEKL.

This sequence joins TRBV12-3 or TRBV12-4 and TRBJ2-1, with TRBD2 matching over 7 bases. The CDR3 spans 14 residues. V gave up 8 bases and J gave up 4 bases; unmatched junction bases: 8. In DNA, the CDR3 is TGTGCCAGCGGCTCGGGACTACCTTACAATGAGCAGTTCTTC. As protein: CASGSGLPYNEQFF.

This clonotype was detected a few times. V gene TRBV7-9 combines with J gene TRBJ2-5; 10 bases line up with TRBD1. Germline-derived CDR1 and CDR2 are SEHNR and FQNEAQ (reference sequence). This CDR3 is built from 16 residues. V lost 5 bases, J lost 4 bases, and 10 bases stayed unmatched. CDR3 amino acids: CASSLGTGEEGETQYF. CDR3 DNA sequence: TGTGCCAGCAGCCTGGGGACAGGGGAAGAGGGAGAGACCCAGTACTTC.

J is TRBJ1-3 and V is TRBV3-1; no definite D call. V shed 1 base and J shed 6 bases, with 10 bases lying between them. The V gene's germline CDR1 is LGHDT and CDR2 YNNKEL (reference sequence). The CDR3 has 14 residues. This chain's CDR3 is CASSQAAGLNTIYF. The CDR3 region has the DNA TGTGCCAGCAGCCAAGCCGCAGGCTTAAACACCATATATTTT. Filled out from reference TRBV3-1 and TRBJ1-3, the complete variable domain reads DTAVSQTPKYLVTQMGNDKSIKCEQNLGHDTMYWYKQDSKKFLKIMFSYNNKELIINETVPNRFSPKSPDKAHLNLHINSLELGDSAVYFCASSQAAGLNTIYFGEGSWLTVV.

The chain joins TRBV20-1 to TRBJ2-7, with a possible D match to TRBD1 (7 bases). The CDR3 length is 13 residues. Germline CDR1 DFQATT, CDR2 SNEGSKA (reference sequence). The V and J ends lost 6 bases and 2 bases respectively, with 14 bases between them. The CDR3, as DNA: TGCAGTGCCCATGACAGGGAGGCCTACGAGCAGTACTTC. As protein: CSAHDREAYEQYF.

The chain combines TRBV18 with TRBJ2-7; 7 bases line up with TRBD1. J lost 2 bases, V lost 5 bases, and 6 bases had no gene match. CDR1 is KGHSH, CDR2 LQKENI, per germline. The CDR3 runs to 14 residues. The CDR3 nucleotides read TGTGCCAGCTCAGAGAGACAGGGCCCCTACGAGCAGTACTTC. This encodes CASSERQGPYEQYF.

This clonotype showed up just a few times. V usage is TRBV27 and J usage is TRBJ2-7; 10 bases map to TRBD2. Per the germline V gene, CDR1 is MNHEY and CDR2 is SMNVEV (reference sequence). The CDR3 length is 13 residues. After removal of 6 bases from V and 6 bases from J, the junction contained 5 bases not matched to a gene. The CDR3 DNA reads TGTGCCAGCAGACTAGCGGGGCGGGCCGAGCAGTACTTC. This translates into CASRLAGRAEQYF.